This T cell receptor beta chain was sequenced in a study of T-cell reconstitution after alpha-beta-depleted transplantation in children. Study outcomes and limitations: Recipient T cells and thymic progenitors that survived were the source of the high TCRbeta diversity seen at day 60 in some patients. At the one-year point after transplant, T-cell counts and TCRbeta diversity were found to come mostly from T cells that had been newly produced. Alpha-beta T cells present about two months after transplant were reported to originate from several hundred expanded graft clones.

A note on this clonotype: Its antigen is still unknown. It may be a read error: a sequence one base away is much more abundant.

Molecular barcoding with unique molecular identifiers was used for the TCRbeta library. TCRdb analysed the PCR reads with MiXCR anew, one entry per CDR3 protein. The data show about 400,000 distinct CDR3 sequences, 15% to 20% seen once. Germline loops: CDR1 MDHEN, CDR2 SYDVKM. The length of the CDR3 is 18 residues. This receptor was obtained from a boy in the first two years of life who had a stem cell transplant for Wiskott-Aldrich syndrome, so the T cells may come from the graft donor. The genes are TRBV28 and TRBJ1-5, with TRBD1 matching 11 bases. The sequencing used PBMCs, mostly from graft donor cells, collected 360 days after TCRalphabeta/CD19-depleted stem cell transplant. CDR3 bases: TGTACCAGCAGTTCTTATATCCGGACAGGGGGCGGCAATCAGCCCCAGCATTTT. This sequence encodes CTSSSYIRTGGGNQPQHF. Drawing the rest from reference TRBV28 and TRBJ1-5, the complete variable domain is DVKVTQSSRYLVKRTGEKVFLECVQDMDHENMFWYRQDPGLGLRLIYFSYDVKMKEKGDIPEGYSVSREKKERFSLILESASTNQTSMYLCTSSSYIRTGGGNQPQHFGDGTRLSIL.